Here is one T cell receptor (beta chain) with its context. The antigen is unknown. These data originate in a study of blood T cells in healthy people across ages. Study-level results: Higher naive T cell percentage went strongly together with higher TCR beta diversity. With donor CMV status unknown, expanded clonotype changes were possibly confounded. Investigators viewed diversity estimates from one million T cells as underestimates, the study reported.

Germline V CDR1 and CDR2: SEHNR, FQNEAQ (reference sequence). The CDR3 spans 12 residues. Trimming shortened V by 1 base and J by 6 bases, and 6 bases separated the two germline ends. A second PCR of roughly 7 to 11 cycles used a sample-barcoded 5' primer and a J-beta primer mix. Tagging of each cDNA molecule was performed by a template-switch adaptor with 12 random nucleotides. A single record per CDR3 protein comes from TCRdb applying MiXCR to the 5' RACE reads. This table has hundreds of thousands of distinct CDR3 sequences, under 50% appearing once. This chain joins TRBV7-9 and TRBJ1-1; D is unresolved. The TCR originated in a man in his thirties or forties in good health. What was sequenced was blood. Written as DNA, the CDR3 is TGTGCCAGCAGCTTAGAGGGCGCTGAAGCTTTCTTT. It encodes CASSLEGAEAFF.